This passage covers 11 T cell receptor beta chains from one sample sequenced in a study of PD-L1 blockade in urothelial cancer. The repertoire was sequenced with immunoSEQ multiplex PCR; TCRdb's copy has only in-frame clones and lacks some. The table has around 56,000 clones, around 83% seen once. The sample in question was PBMCs, obtained around atezolizumab (anti-PD-L1) treatment. Every receptor here comes from a man aged 45-65 years with urothelial cancer.

This chain links TRBV9 with TRBJ2-5, with 8 bases fitting TRBD2. The V and J ends lost 3 bases and 2 bases, in that order; junction bases with no gene match: 9. The CDR3 loop spans 16 amino acids. Germline V gene lookup returns CDR1 SGDLS and CDR2 YYNGEE. The chain's CDR3 is CASSATSGTAQETQYF. CDR3 nucleotides: TGTGCCAGCAGCGCAACTAGCGGAACGGCGCAAGAGACCCAGTACTTC.

CDR3 in amino acids: CASSASWPGQETQYF. The CDR3, as DNA: TGCGCCAGCAGCGCCTCATGGCCGGGCCAAGAGACCCAGTACTTC. The chain is built from TRBV5-1 and TRBJ2-5; D gene unclear. Germline CDR1 and CDR2: SGHRS and YFSETQ. The V and J ends lost 4 bases and 1 base respectively, with 14 bases between them. The CDR3 is 15 residues long.

The chain links TRBV2 to TRBJ2-2; D unresolved. The CDR3 is 16 amino acids. Germline CDR1 reads SNHLY; CDR2 reads FYNNEI. Trimming shortened V by 8 bases and J by 1 base, and 17 bases separated the two germline ends. CDR3 DNA sequence: TGTGCCAGCGACCTAGGCTGGCAAAAGAACACCGGGGAGCTGTTTTTT. Its protein product is CASDLGWQKNTGELFF.

The chain links TRBV13 to TRBJ2-1, with D maybe TRBD1 (7 bases). Germline lookup yields CDR1 PRHDT and CDR2 FYEKMQ (reference sequence). The V end was cut by 4 bases, the J end by 7 bases, with 11 bases between. The CDR3 totals 13 residues. This CDR3 reads CASSSQGGNEQFF. CDR3 sequence (DNA): TGTGCCAGCAGCTCCCAGGGGGGTAATGAGCAGTTCTTC.

This chain joins TRBV14 and TRBJ2-2; 10 bases align to TRBD1. V gave up 1 base and J gave up 5 bases; unmatched junction bases: 7. This CDR3 comprises 17 residues. The germline gives CDR1 SGHDN, CDR2 FVKESK. The CDR3 region has the DNA TGTGCCAGCAGCCAAGGCCGGGACAGGGGAAGTACCGGGGAGCTGTTTTTT. Translation gives CASSQGRDRGSTGELFF.

The gene calls are TRBV7-2 and TRBJ2-5; the match to TRBD1 covers 8 bases. The germline V gene has CDR1 SGHTA and CDR2 FQGNSA. After removal of 2 bases from V and 3 bases from J, the junction contained 2 bases not matched to a gene. This CDR3 contains 14 residues. CDR3 in DNA: TGTGCCAGCAGCTTAACAGGGGGGAAAGAGACCCAGTACTTC. The encoded protein is CASSLTGGKETQYF.

In DNA, the CDR3 is TGTGCCAGCAGTCGTAGACAGAACACCGGGGAGCTGTTTTTT. Encoded protein: CASSRRQNTGELFF. This chain joins TRBV7-3 and TRBJ2-2; D unclear. Trimming took off 6 bases at V and 1 base at J, with 9 bases between the two ends. The germline V gene encodes CDR1 SGHTA and CDR2 FQGTGA. The CDR3 loop spans 14 amino acids.

The V gene is TRBV28, the J gene TRBJ2-7; possible D gene TRBD2, 5 bases. Trimming took 8 bases from V and 4 from J, leaving 15 bases between them. The CDR3 runs 13 residues. CDR1 and CDR2 from the germline V gene are MDHEN and SYDVKM. Here the CDR3 reads CASVEGRSYEQYF. As DNA, the CDR3 is TGTGCCAGCGTCGAGGGCAGGTCGTACGAGCAGTACTTC.

The chain links TRBV6-6 to TRBJ1-5; 8 positions match TRBD1. This CDR3 contains 13 residues. The germline V gene encodes CDR1 MNHNY and CDR2 SVGAGI (reference sequence). V lost 4 bases, J lost 7 bases, and 3 bases stayed unmatched. The CDR3 DNA sequence: TGTGCCAGCAGTTGGACAGGGCGGCAGCCCCAGCATTTT. This gives the protein CASSWTGRQPQHF.

The chain employs TRBV6-1 and TRBJ1-2; no definite D call. Trimming shortened V by 7 bases and J by 0 bases, and 12 bases separated the two germline ends. There are 14 residues in the CDR3. From germline, CDR1 is MNHNS and CDR2 SASEGT. CDR3 region: CASTQYSSNYGYTF. In DNA, the CDR3 is TGTGCCAGCACTCAGTACAGTTCTAACTATGGCTACACCTTC.

The chain carries TRBV10-3 and TRBJ2-7; a weak D match, TRBD1 (5 bases). This CDR3 contains 16 residues. The V end was cut by 0 bases, the J end by 0 bases, with 12 bases between. Germline V gives CDR1 ENHRY, CDR2 SYGVKD. CDR3: CAISESGQGSSYEQYF. The CDR3 bases are TGTGCCATCAGTGAGTCAGGCCAGGGAAGCTCCTACGAGCAGTACTTC.